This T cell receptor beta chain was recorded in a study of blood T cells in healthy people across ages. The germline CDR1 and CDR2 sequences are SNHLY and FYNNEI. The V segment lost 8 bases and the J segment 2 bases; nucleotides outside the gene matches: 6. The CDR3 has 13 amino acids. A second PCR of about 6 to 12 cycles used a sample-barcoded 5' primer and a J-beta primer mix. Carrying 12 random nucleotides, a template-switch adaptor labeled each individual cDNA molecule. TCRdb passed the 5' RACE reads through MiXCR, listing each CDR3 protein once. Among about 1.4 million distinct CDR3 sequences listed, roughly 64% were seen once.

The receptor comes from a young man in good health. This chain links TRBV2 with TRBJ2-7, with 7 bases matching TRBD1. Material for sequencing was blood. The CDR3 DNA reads TGTGCCAGCGGGGACAGTACAACCTACGAGCAGTACTTC. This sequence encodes CASGDSTTYEQYF.